These 25 T cell receptor beta chains share one sample of origin, sequenced in a study of cytomegalovirus exposure and HLA in healthy donors. Data came from immunoSEQ multiplex PCR; TCRdb stores just in-frame clones and leaves some out. The sample has approximately 120,000 clones, roughly nine tenths seen once. Sequenced sample: PBMCs. The receptor source for this set is a young woman in good health and CMV-seronegative.

J is TRBJ2-7 and V is TRBV7-2; 7 bases match TRBD1. CDR1 and CDR2 from the germline V gene are SGHTA and FQGNSA. CDR3 length equals 13 residues. V lost 5 bases, J lost 7 bases, and 8 bases stayed unmatched. DNA of the CDR3: TGTGCCAGCAGCCAGGGGGTCGACTTAGAGCAGTACTTC. This sequence encodes CASSQGVDLEQYF.

The rearrangement uses TRBV6-5 and TRBJ1-1; perhaps TRBD1 as D (6 bases). Germline assignment: CDR1 MNHEY and CDR2 SVGAGI. The CDR3 contains 13 residues. The V and J ends lost 5 bases and 7 bases respectively, with 14 bases between them. The CDR3 here is CASSTGYEVEAFF. The CDR3 nucleotides are TGTGCCAGCAGTACAGGGTACGAGGTTGAAGCTTTCTTT.

The chain links TRBV6-5 to TRBJ1-3; 9 bases fit TRBD1. Germline V gene sequence: CDR1 MNHEY, CDR2 SVGAGI. V shed 6 bases and J 2 bases; nucleotides not matched to a gene: 5. The CDR3 has 15 amino acids. The CDR3 DNA reads TGTGCCAGCAGGCCCGGGACAGGGACTGGAAACACCATATATTTT. Translated, it gives CASRPGTGTGNTIYF.

The chain has TRBV10-2 and TRBJ2-7, with 8 bases fitting TRBD2. Trimming cost V 2 bases and J 2 bases; bases outside gene matches: 2. This CDR3 has 14 residues. CDR1 and CDR2 (germline): WSHSY, SAAADI. CDR3 DNA: TGCGCCAGCAGTGAGGGCGGGGGGCCCTACGAGCAGTACGTC. This sequence encodes CASSEGGGPYEQYV.

The chain is built from TRBV7-6 and TRBJ2-3; the D is unclear. CDR1 and CDR2 from the germline V gene are SGHVS and FNYEAQ. This CDR3 is 13 amino acids long. V dropped 2 bases and J dropped 6 bases, with 9 bases sitting between them. The CDR3 sequence: CASSLSSADTQYF. The CDR3 bases are TGTGCCAGCAGCTTATCGTCAGCGGATACGCAGTATTTT.

CDR3 bases: TGTGCCAGCAGTTTTTCAGGGGCGGCCTACGAGCAGTACTTC. This encodes CASSFSGAAYEQYF. This rearrangement joins TRBV27 to TRBJ2-7; D is perhaps TRBD1 (6 bases). Germline lookup yields CDR1 MNHEY and CDR2 SMNVEV (reference sequence). The CDR3 runs 14 residues. Trimming left V 3 bases short and J 2 bases short, with 11 bases between.

The chain employs TRBV7-7 and TRBJ2-2, with a possible D match to TRBD2 (6 bases). This CDR3 region has 15 residues. Germline V gene lookup returns CDR1 SSHAT and CDR2 FNYEAQ (reference sequence). Deletions cut 1 base from V and 4 bases from J, with 10 bases between. CDR3 loop: CASSLGISGTGELFF. As DNA, the CDR3 is TGTGCCAGCAGCTTAGGCATTAGCGGCACCGGGGAGCTGTTTTTT.

The chain carries TRBV4-1 and TRBJ2-7, with 9 bases identical to TRBD1. J gave up 1 base and V 3 bases, and 4 bases lay outside the gene matches. The CDR3 sequence is 15 residues long. Germline CDR1 MGHRA, CDR2 YSYEKL. CDR3 sequence (DNA): TGCGCCAGCAGCCACGGGACAGGGACTTCCTACGAGCAGTACTTC. This encodes CASSHGTGTSYEQYF.

The chain recombines TRBV18 with TRBJ2-3; maybe TRBD1 (5 bases). V lost 2 bases, J lost 5 bases, and 11 bases lay in between. CDR3 length equals 14 residues. CDR1 is KGHSH, CDR2 LQKENI, per germline. DNA of the CDR3: TGTGCCAGCTCACCAAGGGGTAACGAAGATACGCAGTATTTT. Its protein is CASSPRGNEDTQYF.

The rearrangement uses TRBV28 and TRBJ1-4, with a weak D call TRBD1 (6 bases). This CDR3 contains 13 residues. Between the trimmed V and J ends, which lost 11 bases and 8 bases, there was a span of 18 bases. CDR1 is MDHEN and CDR2 is SYDVKM in the germline V gene. The CDR3 nucleotides are TGTGCCGGCAAAAGGCAGGGGCGGGAAAAACTGTTTTTT. It is translated as CAGKRQGREKLFF.

The V gene is TRBV5-1, the J gene TRBJ1-4; a weak D match, TRBD1 (5 bases). This CDR3 contains 16 residues. Germline loops: CDR1 SGHRS, CDR2 YFSETQ. The ends were cut back, 4 bases at V and 4 bases at J, with 17 bases in the middle. DNA of the CDR3: TGCGCCAGCAGCGGGTCCCCCACAGGAAATAATGAAAAACTGTTTTTT. Encoded protein: CASSGSPTGNNEKLFF.

The chain links TRBV4-2 to TRBJ1-2; D possibly corresponds to TRBD1 (5 bases). The CDR3 length is 12 residues. Germline V gene lookup returns CDR1 LGHNA and CDR2 YNFKEQ. V was pared by 7 bases and J by 8 bases, with 14 bases between. The CDR3 DNA follows: TGTGCCAGCACCTCGGGGGAGGGAGGCTACACCTTC. Protein sequence: CASTSGEGGYTF.

This chain joins TRBV11-2 and TRBJ2-4, with 8 positions matching TRBD2. Germline CDR1 SGHAT, CDR2 FQNNGV. CDR3 length equals 14 residues. V gave up 5 bases and J gave up 2 bases; unmatched junction bases: 2. The CDR3 region has the DNA TGTGCCAGCAGCGGCGGGGGGTCCAAAAACATTCAGTACTTC. Translating gives CASSGGGSKNIQYF.

This clone was detected a few times. The J gene is TRBJ1-2, the V gene TRBV5-1; D is unclear. V was clipped by 2 bases and J by 8 bases, with 10 bases between them. The CDR3 sequence is 12 residues long. The germline gives CDR1 SGHRS, CDR2 YFSETQ. CDR3 coding DNA: TGCGCCAGCAGCTTTAACAGCGGCGGCTACACCTTC. It is translated as CASSFNSGGYTF.

The chain uses TRBV7-7 and TRBJ2-1; TRBD2 agrees at 12 bases. This CDR3 contains 15 residues. J lost 7 bases, V lost 5 bases, and 6 bases had no gene match. CDR1 and CDR2 (germline): SSHAT, FNYEAQ (reference sequence). The CDR3 sequence is CASSHGLAGLNEQFF. The CDR3 DNA follows: TGTGCCAGCAGCCACGGACTAGCGGGGCTTAATGAGCAGTTCTTC.

The CDR3 sequence is CAIRLTGGNYGYTF. The CDR3 DNA is TGTGCCATCAGGCTCACAGGGGGAAACTATGGCTACACCTTC. V is TRBV10-3 and J is TRBJ1-2, with 8 bases lining up with TRBD1. With 6 bases clipped from V and 2 bases from J, the junction kept 5 bases outside the gene matches. This CDR3 spans 14 amino acids. Germline V gene lookup returns CDR1 ENHRY and CDR2 SYGVKD.

The V and J genes are TRBV27 and TRBJ2-1, with 10 bases aligning to TRBD2. The CDR3 has 16 residues. Germline V gene lookup returns CDR1 MNHEY and CDR2 SMNVEV (reference sequence). V was clipped by 6 bases and J by 8 bases; unmatched bases: 13. CDR3 protein: CASSSLTSGVRYEQFF. The CDR3 DNA sequence: TGTGCCAGCAGCTCCCTAACTAGCGGGGTACGTTATGAGCAGTTCTTC.

This rearrangement joins TRBV7-9 to TRBJ2-7; perhaps TRBD2 as D (5 bases). V was pared by 7 bases and J by 6 bases, with 22 bases between. CDR1 and CDR2 (germline): SEHNR, FQNEAQ (reference sequence). This CDR3 spans 15 amino acids. CDR3 coding DNA: TGTGCCAGCACCTCCAAAGGGAGTACGTTGGGCGAGCAGTACTTC. Amino acids: CASTSKGSTLGEQYF.

This chain connects TRBV19 to TRBJ1-3; D might be TRBD1 (6 bases). Trimming cost V 6 bases and J 4 bases, with 16 bases left between them. CDR1 is LNHDA and CDR2 is SQIVND in the germline V gene (reference sequence). There are 15 residues in the CDR3. The chain's CDR3 is CASRSHTGSGNTIYF. CDR3 coding DNA: TGTGCCAGTAGAAGCCATACAGGGTCCGGAAACACCATATATTTT.

The chain links TRBV5-5 to TRBJ1-2, with D possibly being TRBD1 (6 bases). V gave up 4 bases and J gave up 10 bases, with 20 bases separating them. The CDR3 extends over 14 amino acids. The germline V gene encodes CDR1 SGHKS and CDR2 YYEKEE (reference sequence). The CDR3 is CASSPEGHSLTYTF. DNA of the CDR3: TGTGCCAGCAGCCCCGAGGGACACTCGTTGACCTACACCTTC.

V usage is TRBV5-1 and J usage is TRBJ2-3; TRBD2 aligns across 9 bases. With V trimmed by 4 bases and J by 5 bases, 5 bases remained unmatched. From germline, CDR1 is SGHRS and CDR2 YFSETQ. The CDR3 sequence is 14 residues long. The CDR3 DNA follows: TGCGCCAGCAGCCCGTTAGCGGGAGAAGATACGCAGTATTTT. Its protein product is CASSPLAGEDTQYF.

V gene TRBV4-2 combines with J gene TRBJ1-2; 9 nucleotides match TRBD1. Germline CDR1 is LGHNA and CDR2 is YNFKEQ. With V trimmed by 0 bases and J by 5 bases, 13 bases remained unmatched. The CDR3 runs to 18 residues. For the CDR3, the DNA is TGTGCCAGCAGCCAAGAACTCCGGGACAGGGCTCAGGAGTATGGCTACACCTTC. It specifies CASSQELRDRAQEYGYTF.

The chain uses TRBV27 and TRBJ2-1; 11 bases are a match to TRBD2. The J segment lost 0 bases and the V segment lost 2 bases, leaving 3 bases of the junction unmatched. The V gene's germline CDR1 is MNHEY and CDR2 SMNVEV (reference sequence). This CDR3 is 17 amino acids long. In nucleotides, the CDR3 is TGTGCCAGCAGTTTAACTAGCGGGAGTAGCTCCTACAATGAGCAGTTCTTC. It encodes CASSLTSGSSSYNEQFF.

The chain links TRBV6-1 to TRBJ1-2; TRBD1 agrees at 10 bases. V shed 4 bases, J shed 7 bases, and the junction held 9 bases outside the gene matches. The CDR3 extends over 15 amino acids. CDR1 and CDR2 (germline): MNHNS, SASEGT. Here the CDR3 DNA reads TGTGCCAGCAGTGTAGGGACAGGGGTGTCGAGTGGCTACACCTTC. This encodes CASSVGTGVSSGYTF.

The chain joins TRBV29-1 to TRBJ2-3, with D perhaps matching TRBD2 (5 bases). This CDR3 spans 14 amino acids. Trimming removed 4 bases from V and 0 bases from J, with 11 bases in between. Germline V CDR1 and CDR2: SQVTM, ANQGSEA. CDR3 nucleotides: TGCAGCGTTGGCTCTAGCTTCAGCACAGATACGCAGTATTTT. Protein: CSVGSSFSTDTQYF.